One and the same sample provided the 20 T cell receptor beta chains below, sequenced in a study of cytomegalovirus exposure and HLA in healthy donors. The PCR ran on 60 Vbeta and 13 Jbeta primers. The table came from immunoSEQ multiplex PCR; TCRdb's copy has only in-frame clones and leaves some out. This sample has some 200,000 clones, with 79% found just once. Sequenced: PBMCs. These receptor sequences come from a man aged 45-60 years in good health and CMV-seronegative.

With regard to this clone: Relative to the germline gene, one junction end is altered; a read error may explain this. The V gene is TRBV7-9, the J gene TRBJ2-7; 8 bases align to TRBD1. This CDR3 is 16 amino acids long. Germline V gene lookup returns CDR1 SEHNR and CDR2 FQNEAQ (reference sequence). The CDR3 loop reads CSSSLERTGISYEQYF. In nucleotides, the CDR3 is TGTTCCAGCAGCTTAGAAAGGACAGGGATATCCTACGAGCAGTACTTC. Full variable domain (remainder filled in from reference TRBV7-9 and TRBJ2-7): DTGVSQNPRHKITKRGQNVTFRCDPISEHNRLYWYRQTLGQGPEFLTYFQNEAQLEKSRLLSDRFSAERPKGSFSTLEIQRTEQGDSAMYLCSSSLERTGISYEQYFGPGTRLTVT.

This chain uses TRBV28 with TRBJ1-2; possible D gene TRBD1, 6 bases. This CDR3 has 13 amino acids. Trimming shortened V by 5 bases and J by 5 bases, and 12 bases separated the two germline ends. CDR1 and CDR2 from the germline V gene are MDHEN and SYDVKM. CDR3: CASSPRTDYGYTF. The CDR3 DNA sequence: TGTGCCAGCAGTCCGCGGACAGATTATGGCTACACCTTC.

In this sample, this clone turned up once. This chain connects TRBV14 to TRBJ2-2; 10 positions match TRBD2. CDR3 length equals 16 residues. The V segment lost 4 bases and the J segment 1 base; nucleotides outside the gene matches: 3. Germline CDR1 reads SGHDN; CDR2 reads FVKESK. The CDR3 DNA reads TGTGCCAGCAGCCCGCGACTAGCGGGGAACACCGGGGAGCTGTTTTTT. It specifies CASSPRLAGNTGELFF.

CDR3 loop: CASSLKQDSYEQYF. CDR3 in DNA: TGTGCCAGCAGCTTAAAACAGGATTCCTACGAGCAGTACTTC. The chain is built from TRBV5-5 and TRBJ2-7; possibly TRBD1 for D (5 bases). CDR3 size: 14 residues. The germline V and J ends were trimmed by 2 bases and 1 base, with 10 bases remaining between them. The germline gives CDR1 SGHKS, CDR2 YYEKEE (reference sequence).

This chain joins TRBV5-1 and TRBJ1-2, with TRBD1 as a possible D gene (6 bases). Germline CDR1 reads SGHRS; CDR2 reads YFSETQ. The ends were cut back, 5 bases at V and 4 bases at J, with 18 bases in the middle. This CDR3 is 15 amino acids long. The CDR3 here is CASRRTVQEGYGYTF. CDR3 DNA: TGCGCCAGCAGAAGGACAGTACAAGAGGGCTATGGCTACACCTTC. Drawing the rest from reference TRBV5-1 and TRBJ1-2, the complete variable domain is KAGVTQTPRYLIKTRGQQVTLSCSPISGHRSVSWYQQTPGQGLQFLFEYFSETQRNKGNFPGRFSGRQFSNSRSEMNVSTLELGDSALYLCASRRTVQEGYGYTFGSGTRLTVV.

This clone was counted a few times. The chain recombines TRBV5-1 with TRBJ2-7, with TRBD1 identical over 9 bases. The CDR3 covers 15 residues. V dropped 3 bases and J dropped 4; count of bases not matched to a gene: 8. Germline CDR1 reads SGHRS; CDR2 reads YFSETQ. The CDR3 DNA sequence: TGCGCCAGCAGCTCGTTACAGGGGGCAGGGTACGAGCAGTACTTC. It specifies CASSSLQGAGYEQYF.

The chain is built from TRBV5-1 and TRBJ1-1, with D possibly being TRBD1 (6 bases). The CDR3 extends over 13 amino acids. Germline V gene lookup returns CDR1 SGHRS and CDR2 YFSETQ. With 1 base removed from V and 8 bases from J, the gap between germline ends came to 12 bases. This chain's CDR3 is CASSLYRETEAFF. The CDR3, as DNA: TGCGCCAGCAGCTTGTACAGGGAGACGGAAGCTTTCTTT.

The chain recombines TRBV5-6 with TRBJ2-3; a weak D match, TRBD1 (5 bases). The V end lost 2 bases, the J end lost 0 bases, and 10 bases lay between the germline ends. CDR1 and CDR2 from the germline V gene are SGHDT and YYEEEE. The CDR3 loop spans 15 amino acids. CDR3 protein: CASSFQQVSTDTQYF. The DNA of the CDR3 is TGTGCCAGCAGCTTCCAACAGGTTAGCACAGATACGCAGTATTTT.

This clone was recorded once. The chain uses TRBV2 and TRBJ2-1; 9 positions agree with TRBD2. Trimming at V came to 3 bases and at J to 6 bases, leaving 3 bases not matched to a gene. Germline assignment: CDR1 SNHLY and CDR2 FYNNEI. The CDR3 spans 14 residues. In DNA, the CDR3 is TGTGCCAGCAGTGAGGCTAGCGGGATCAATGAGCAGTTCTTC. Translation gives CASSEASGINEQFF.

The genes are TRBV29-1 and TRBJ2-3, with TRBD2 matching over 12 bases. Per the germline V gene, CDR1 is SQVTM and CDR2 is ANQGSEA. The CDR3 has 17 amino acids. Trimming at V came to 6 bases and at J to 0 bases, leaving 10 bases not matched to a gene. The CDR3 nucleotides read TGCAGCGTAAAAGGACTAGCGGGGCCCTCTAGCACAGATACGCAGTATTTT. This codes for CSVKGLAGPSSTDTQYF.

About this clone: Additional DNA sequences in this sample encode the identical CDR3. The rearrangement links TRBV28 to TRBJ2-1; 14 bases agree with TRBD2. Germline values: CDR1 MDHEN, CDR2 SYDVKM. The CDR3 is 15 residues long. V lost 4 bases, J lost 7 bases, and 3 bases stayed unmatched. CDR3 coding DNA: TGTGCCAGCAGTTCCGGACTAGCGGGAGGTAATGAGCAGTTCTTC. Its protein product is CASSSGLAGGNEQFF.

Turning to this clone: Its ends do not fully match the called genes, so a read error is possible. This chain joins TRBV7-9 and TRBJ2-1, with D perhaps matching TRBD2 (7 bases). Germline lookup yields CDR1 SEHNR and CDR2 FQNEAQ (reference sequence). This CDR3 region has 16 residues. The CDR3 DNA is TGTTCCAGCAGCTTAGATTTGGGGGCGGGAGACGGTGAGCAGTTCTTC. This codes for CSSSLDLGAGDGEQFF.

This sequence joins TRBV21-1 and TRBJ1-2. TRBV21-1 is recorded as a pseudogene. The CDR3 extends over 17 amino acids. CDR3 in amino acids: CASSKWEGGVVDYGYTF. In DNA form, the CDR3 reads TGTGCCAGCAGCAAATGGGAGGGCGGGGTCGTGGACTATGGCTACACCTTC.

The CDR3 spells CASTLFRDSAYEQYF. As DNA, the CDR3 is TGTGCCAGCACCCTCTTCCGGGACAGCGCCTACGAGCAGTACTTC. The chain employs TRBV28 and TRBJ2-7; TRBD1 matches 7 bases. The CDR3 consists of 15 residues. The V gene's germline CDR1 is MDHEN and CDR2 SYDVKM. The trim removed 7 bases at V and 2 bases at J, leaving 11 bases unmatched.

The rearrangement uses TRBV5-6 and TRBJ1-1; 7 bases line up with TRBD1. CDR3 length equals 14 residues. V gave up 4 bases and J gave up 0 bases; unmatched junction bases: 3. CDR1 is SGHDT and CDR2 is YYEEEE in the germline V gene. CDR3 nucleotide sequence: TGTGCCAGCAGCCGGACAGGACTGAACACTGAAGCTTTCTTT. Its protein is CASSRTGLNTEAFF.

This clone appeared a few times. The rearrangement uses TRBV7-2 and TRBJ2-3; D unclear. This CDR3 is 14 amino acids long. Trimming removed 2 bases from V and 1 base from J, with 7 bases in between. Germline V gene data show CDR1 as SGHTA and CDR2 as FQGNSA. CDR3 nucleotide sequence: TGTGCCAGCAGCTTATTTAGCCGCACAGATACGCAGTATTTT. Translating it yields CASSLFSRTDTQYF.

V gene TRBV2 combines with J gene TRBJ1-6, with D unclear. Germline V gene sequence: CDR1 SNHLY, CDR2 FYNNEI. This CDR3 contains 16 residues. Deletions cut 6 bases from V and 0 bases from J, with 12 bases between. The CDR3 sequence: CASRADSNSYNSPLHF. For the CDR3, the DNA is TGTGCCAGCAGAGCGGACTCTAACTCCTATAATTCACCCCTCCACTTT.

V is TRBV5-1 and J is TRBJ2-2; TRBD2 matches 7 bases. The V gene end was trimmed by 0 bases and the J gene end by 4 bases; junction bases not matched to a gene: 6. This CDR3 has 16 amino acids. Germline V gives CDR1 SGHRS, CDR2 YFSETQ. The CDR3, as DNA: TGCGCCAGCAGCTTGGCCGGGGTAGCGGGCACCGGGGAGCTGTTTTTT. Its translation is CASSLAGVAGTGELFF. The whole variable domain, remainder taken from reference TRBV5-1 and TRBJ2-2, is KAGVTQTPRYLIKTRGQQVTLSCSPISGHRSVSWYQQTPGQGLQFLFEYFSETQRNKGNFPGRFSGRQFSNSRSEMNVSTLELGDSALYLCASSLAGVAGTGELFFGEGSRLTVL.

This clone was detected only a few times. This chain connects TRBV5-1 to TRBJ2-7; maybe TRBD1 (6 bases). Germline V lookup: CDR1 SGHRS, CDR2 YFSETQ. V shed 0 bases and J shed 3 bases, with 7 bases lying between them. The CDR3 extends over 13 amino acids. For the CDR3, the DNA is TGCGCCAGCAGCTTGGGGGACAACTACGAGCAGTACTTC. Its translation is CASSLGDNYEQYF.

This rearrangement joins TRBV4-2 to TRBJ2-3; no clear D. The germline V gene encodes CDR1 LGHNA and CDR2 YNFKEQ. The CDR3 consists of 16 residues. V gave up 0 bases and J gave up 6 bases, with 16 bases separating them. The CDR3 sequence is CASSQEGRRNADTQYF. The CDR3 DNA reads TGTGCCAGCAGCCAAGAGGGTAGGAGAAATGCGGATACGCAGTATTTT.